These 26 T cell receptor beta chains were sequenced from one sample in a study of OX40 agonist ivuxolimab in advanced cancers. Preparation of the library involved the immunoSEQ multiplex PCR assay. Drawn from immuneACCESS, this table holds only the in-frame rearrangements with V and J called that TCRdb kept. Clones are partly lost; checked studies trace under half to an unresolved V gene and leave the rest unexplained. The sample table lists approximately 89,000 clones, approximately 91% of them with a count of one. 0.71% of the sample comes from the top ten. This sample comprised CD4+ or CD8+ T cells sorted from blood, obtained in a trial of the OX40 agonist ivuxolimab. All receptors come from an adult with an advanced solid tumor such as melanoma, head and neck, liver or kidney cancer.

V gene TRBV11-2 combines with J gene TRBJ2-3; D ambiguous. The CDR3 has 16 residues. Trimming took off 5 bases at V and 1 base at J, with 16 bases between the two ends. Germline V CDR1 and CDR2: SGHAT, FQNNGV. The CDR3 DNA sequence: TGTGCCAGCAGCCTAAGGGTCACCACGGGCACAGATACGCAGTATTTT. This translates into CASSLRVTTGTDTQYF.

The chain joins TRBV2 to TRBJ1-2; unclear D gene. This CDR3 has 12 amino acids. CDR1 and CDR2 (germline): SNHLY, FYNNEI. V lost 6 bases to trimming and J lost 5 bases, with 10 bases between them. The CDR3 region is CASSPGGYGYTF. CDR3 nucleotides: TGTGCCAGCAGCCCGGGAGGGTATGGCTACACCTTC.

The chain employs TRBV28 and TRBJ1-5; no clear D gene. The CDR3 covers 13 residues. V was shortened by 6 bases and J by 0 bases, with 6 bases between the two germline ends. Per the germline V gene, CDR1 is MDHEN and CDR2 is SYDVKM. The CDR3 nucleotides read TGTGCCAGCAGCTCCTATAGCAATCAGCCCCAGCATTTT. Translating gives CASSSYSNQPQHF. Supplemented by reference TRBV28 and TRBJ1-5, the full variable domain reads DVKVTQSSRYLVKRTGEKVFLECVQDMDHENMFWYRQDPGLGLRLIYFSYDVKMKEKGDIPEGYSVSREKKERFSLILESASTNQTSMYLCASSSYSNQPQHFGDGTRLSIL.

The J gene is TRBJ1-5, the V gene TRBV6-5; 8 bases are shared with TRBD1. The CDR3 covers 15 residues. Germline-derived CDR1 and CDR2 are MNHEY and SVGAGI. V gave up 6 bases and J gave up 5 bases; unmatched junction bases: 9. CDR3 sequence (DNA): TGTGCCAGCAGCAAGACAGGGGTGATGGATCAGCCCCAGCATTTT. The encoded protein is CASSKTGVMDQPQHF.

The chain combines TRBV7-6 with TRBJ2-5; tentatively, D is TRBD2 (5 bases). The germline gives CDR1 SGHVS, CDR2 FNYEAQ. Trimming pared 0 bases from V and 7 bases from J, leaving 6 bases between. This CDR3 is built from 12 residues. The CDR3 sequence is CASSLASGTQYF. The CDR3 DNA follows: TGTGCCAGCAGCTTAGCGAGCGGGACCCAGTACTTC.

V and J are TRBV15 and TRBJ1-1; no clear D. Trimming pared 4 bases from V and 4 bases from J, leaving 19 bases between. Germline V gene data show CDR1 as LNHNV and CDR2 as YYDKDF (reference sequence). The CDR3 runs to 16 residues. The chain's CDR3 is CATSTRWSGVGTEAFF. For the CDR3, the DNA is TGTGCCACCAGCACAAGATGGTCGGGTGTGGGCACTGAAGCTTTCTTT. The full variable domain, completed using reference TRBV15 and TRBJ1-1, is DAMVIQNPRYQVTQFGKPVTLSCSQTLNHNVMYWYQQKSSQAPKLLFHYYDKDFNNEADTPDNFQSRRPNTSFCFLDIRSPGLGDTAMYLCATSTRWSGVGTEAFFGQGTRLTVV.

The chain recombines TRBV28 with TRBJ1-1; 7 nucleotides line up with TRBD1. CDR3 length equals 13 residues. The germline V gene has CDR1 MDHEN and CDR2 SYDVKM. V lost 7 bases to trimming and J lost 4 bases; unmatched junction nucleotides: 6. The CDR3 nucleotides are TGTGCCAGCATCACAAGGACAGGCACTGAAGCTTTCTTT. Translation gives CASITRTGTEAFF.

CDR3 sequence reads: CASSLANIDGYTF. The CDR3 DNA is TGTGCCAGCAGCTTGGCCAACATAGATGGCTACACCTTC. The V call is TRBV5-5, the J call TRBJ1-2; D remains unclear. Trimming shortened V by 0 bases and J by 6 bases, and 9 bases separated the two germline ends. This CDR3 region has 13 residues. The germline V gene has CDR1 SGHKS and CDR2 YYEKEE (reference sequence).

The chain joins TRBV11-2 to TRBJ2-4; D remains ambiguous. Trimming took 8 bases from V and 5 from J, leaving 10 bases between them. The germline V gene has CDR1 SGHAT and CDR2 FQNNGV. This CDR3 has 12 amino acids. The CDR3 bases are TGTGCCAGCCGCCCGGAACAAAACATTCAGTACTTC. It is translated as CASRPEQNIQYF.

Here the CDR3 DNA reads TGTGCCAGCAGTGAGGGCGGGAGCGTTAATGAGCAGTTCTTC. The encoded protein is CASSEGGSVNEQFF. This chain connects TRBV25-1 to TRBJ2-1; TRBD2 matches at 7 bases. The CDR3 spans 14 residues. The germline gives CDR1 MGHDK, CDR2 SYGVNS. After removal of 3 bases from V and 7 bases from J, the junction contained 6 bases not matched to a gene.

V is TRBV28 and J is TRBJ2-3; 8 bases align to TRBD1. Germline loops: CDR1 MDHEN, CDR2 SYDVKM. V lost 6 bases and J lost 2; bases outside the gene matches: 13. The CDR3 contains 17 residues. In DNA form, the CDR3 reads TGTGCCAGCAGCCCCCCTGGACAGGGCTCTTACACAGATACGCAGTATTTT. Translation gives CASSPPGQGSYTDTQYF.

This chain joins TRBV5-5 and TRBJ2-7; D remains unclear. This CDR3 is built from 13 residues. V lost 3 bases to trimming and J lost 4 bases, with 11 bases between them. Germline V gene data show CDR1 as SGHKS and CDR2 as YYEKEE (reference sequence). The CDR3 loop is CASSSHSGYEQYF. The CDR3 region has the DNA TGTGCCAGCAGCTCCCACTCTGGGTACGAGCAGTACTTC.

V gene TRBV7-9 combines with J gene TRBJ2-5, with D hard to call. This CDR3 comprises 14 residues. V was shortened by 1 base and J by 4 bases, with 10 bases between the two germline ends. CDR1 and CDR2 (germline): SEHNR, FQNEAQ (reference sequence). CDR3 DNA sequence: TGTGCCAGCAGCTTAGAATCGGCTCGAGAGACCCAGTACTTC. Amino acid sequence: CASSLESARETQYF.

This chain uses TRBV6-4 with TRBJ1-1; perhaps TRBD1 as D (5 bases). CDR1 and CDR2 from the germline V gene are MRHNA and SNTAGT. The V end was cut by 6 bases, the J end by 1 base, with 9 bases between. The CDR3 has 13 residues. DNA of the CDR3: TGTGCCAGCAGATGGGACTCGAACACTGAAGCTTTCTTT. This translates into CASRWDSNTEAFF.

CDR3 DNA sequence: TGTGCCAGCAGCTTACTCGGGTTGAAACTGTTTTTT. It encodes CASSLLGLKLFF. The V and J genes are TRBV11-2 and TRBJ1-4; D gene uncertain. Trimming cost V 2 bases and J 11 bases, with 9 bases left between them. CDR1 and CDR2 from the germline V gene are SGHAT and FQNNGV. The CDR3 contains 12 residues.

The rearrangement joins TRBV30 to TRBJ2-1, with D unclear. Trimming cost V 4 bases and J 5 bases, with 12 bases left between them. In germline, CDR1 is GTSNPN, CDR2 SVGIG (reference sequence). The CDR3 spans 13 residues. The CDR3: CAWIAVLDNEQFF. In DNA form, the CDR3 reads TGTGCCTGGATTGCGGTGTTGGACAATGAGCAGTTCTTC. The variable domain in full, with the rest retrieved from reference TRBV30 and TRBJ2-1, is SQTIHQWPATLVQPVGSPLSLECTVEGTSNPNLYWYRQAAGRGLQLLFYSVGIGQISSEVPQNLSASRPQDRQFILSSKKLLLSDSGFYLCAWIAVLDNEQFFGPGTRLTVL.

The CDR3 nucleotides are TGTGCCAGCTCACTGGGGAGGTACAATGAGCAGTTCTTC. Translating gives CASSLGRYNEQFF. This chain links TRBV18 with TRBJ2-1; TRBD2 might be the D (6 bases). CDR1 and CDR2 (germline): KGHSH, LQKENI. With 4 bases removed from V and 4 bases from J, the gap between germline ends came to 8 bases. This CDR3 region has 13 residues.

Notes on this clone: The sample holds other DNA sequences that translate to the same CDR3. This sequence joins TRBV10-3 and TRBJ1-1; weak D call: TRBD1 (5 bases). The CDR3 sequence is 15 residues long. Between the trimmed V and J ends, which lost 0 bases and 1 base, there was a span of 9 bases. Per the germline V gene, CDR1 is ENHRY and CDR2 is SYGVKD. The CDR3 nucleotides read TGTGCCATCAGTGAGTCGAGTGGGGGGAACACTGAAGCTTTCTTT. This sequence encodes CAISESSGGNTEAFF.

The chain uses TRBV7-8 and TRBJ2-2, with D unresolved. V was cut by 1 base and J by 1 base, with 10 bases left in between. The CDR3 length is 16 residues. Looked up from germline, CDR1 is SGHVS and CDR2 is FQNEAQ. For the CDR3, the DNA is TGTGCCAGCAGCTTAGGATTAATAGGGAACACCGGGGAGCTGTTTTTT. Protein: CASSLGLIGNTGELFF.

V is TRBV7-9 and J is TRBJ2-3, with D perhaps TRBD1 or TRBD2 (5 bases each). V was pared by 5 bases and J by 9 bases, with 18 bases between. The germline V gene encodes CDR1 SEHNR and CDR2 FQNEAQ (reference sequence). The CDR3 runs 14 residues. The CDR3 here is CASSLGTHEGTQYF. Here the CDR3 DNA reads TGTGCCAGCAGCCTTGGGACCCATGAGGGGACGCAGTATTTT.

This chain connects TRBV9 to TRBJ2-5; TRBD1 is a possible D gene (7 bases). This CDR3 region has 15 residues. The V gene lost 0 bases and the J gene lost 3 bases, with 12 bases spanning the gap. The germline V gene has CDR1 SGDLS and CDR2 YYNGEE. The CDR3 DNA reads TGTGCCAGCAGCGTAGCAGGGGGGCTCGAAGAGACCCAGTACTTC. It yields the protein CASSVAGGLEETQYF.

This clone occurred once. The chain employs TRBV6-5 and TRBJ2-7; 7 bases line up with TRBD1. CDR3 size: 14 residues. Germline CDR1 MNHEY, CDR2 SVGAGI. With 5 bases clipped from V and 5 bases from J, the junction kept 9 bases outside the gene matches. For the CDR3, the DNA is TGTGCCAGCAGTGACTACAGGGGCATGGACGAGCAGTACTTC. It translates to CASSDYRGMDEQYF.

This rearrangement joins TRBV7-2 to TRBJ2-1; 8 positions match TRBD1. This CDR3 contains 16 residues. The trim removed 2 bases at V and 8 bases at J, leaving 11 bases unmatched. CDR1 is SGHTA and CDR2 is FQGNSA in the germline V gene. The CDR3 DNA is TGTGCCAGCAGCTTAAGGACAGGGAGAGTTGTGGATGAGCAGTTCTTC. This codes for CASSLRTGRVVDEQFF.

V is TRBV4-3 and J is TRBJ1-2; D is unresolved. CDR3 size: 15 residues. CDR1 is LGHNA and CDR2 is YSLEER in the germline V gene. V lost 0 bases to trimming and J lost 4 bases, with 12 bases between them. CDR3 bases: TGCGCCAGCAGCCAAGATATAACGGCAGTCTATGGCTACACCTTC. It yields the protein CASSQDITAVYGYTF.

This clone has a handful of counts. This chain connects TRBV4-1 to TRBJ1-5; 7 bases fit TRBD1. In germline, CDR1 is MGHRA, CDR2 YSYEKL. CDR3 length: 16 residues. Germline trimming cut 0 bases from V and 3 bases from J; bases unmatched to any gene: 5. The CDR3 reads CASSQEGQGVNQPQHF. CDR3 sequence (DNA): TGCGCCAGCAGCCAAGAGGGGCAGGGGGTCAATCAGCCCCAGCATTTT.

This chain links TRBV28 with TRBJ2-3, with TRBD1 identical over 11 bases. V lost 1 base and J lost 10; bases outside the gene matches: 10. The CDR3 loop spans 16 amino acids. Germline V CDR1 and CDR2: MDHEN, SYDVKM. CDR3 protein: CASSLSSRTGGEAQYF. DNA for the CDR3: TGTGCCAGCAGTTTATCCTCTAGGACAGGGGGCGAGGCGCAGTATTTT.